The 3 T cell receptor beta chains below all came from one sample that was sequenced in a study of blood T cells in healthy people across ages. Then a second PCR, running roughly 6 to 11 cycles, was carried out with a sample-barcoded 5' primer and a J-beta primer mix. Using its own MiXCR run on the 5' RACE reads, TCRdb lists one record per CDR3 protein. The sample shows some 1.5 million distinct CDR3 sequences, about 28% of them seen only once. The sequenced sample was blood. The source is a woman aged 30 to 39 in good health.

This clonotype was observed many times. The V call is TRBV7-2, the J call TRBJ1-2, with 11 bases fitting TRBD1. The germline V gene encodes CDR1 SGHTA and CDR2 FQGNSA. The V segment lost 4 bases and the J segment 8 bases; nucleotides outside the gene matches: 6. This CDR3 is built from 14 residues. The CDR3 DNA reads as TGTGCCAGCAGCTCTCGGACAGGGGGCAGGGGCTACACCTTC. Translating gives CASSSRTGGRGYTF. Full variable domain (outside the CDR3, taken from reference TRBV7-2 and TRBJ1-2): GAGVSQSPSNKVTEKGKDVELRCDPISGHTALYWYRQSLGQGLEFLIYFQGNSAPDKSGLPSDRFSAERTGGSVSTLTIQRTQQEDSAVYLCASSSRTGGRGYTFGSGTRLTVV.

This clonotype appeared many times. The chain couples TRBV28 to TRBJ2-2, with D hard to call. The V end was cut by 6 bases, the J end by 0 bases, with 5 bases between. Germline CDR1 and CDR2: MDHEN and SYDVKM. CDR3 length: 13 amino acids. DNA of the CDR3: TGTGCCAGCAGATCACCGAACACCGGGGAGCTGTTTTTT. Translating gives CASRSPNTGELFF. Full variable domain (remainder filled in from reference TRBV28 and TRBJ2-2): DVKVTQSSRYLVKRTGEKVFLECVQDMDHENMFWYRQDPGLGLRLIYFSYDVKMKEKGDIPEGYSVSREKKERFSLILESASTNQTSMYLCASRSPNTGELFFGEGSRLTVL.

About this clonotype: One end of the junction does not line up with germline, which may come from a read error. The chain has TRBV3-1 and TRBJ2-6; no clear D. CDR1 and CDR2 from the germline V gene are LGHDT and YNNKEL (reference sequence). The CDR3 has 12 amino acids. The CDR3 bases are TGTGCCAGCAGCCAAGGGGCCAACGTCCCGACTTTC. Translating it yields CASSQGANVPTF.